Sequencing of this TCR beta chain was carried out in a study of blood T cell repertoires in COVID-19. V dropped 8 bases and J dropped 7; count of bases not matched to a gene: 4. Germline lookup yields CDR1 SGHTA and CDR2 FQGNSA. This CDR3 is 12 amino acids long. The repertoire was sequenced with immunoSEQ multiplex PCR; TCRdb's copy has only in-frame clones and lacks some. Of fewer than 120,000 clones listed, 80% to 90% are singletons. The rearrangement uses TRBV7-2 and TRBJ2-3, with 9 positions matching TRBD2. This TCR came from a woman aged 55 to 70 with acute or convalescent COVID-19. The sample comprised peripheral blood. In nucleotides, the CDR3 is TGTGCCAGCTCTCTAGCGGGGAATACGCAGTATTTT. This gives the protein CASSLAGNTQYF.